This TCR beta chain derives from a study of T cell changes during pregnancy in multiple sclerosis. The method was immunoSEQ multiplex PCR; TCRdb's version includes in-frame clones alone and lacks a portion of them. The sample gives about 51,000 clones, 93% of which show up once; about 1.9% is in the top ten. CDR1 is ENHRY, CDR2 SYGVKD, per germline. This CDR3 has 17 amino acids. The V and J ends lost 10 bases and 1 base, in that order; junction bases with no gene match: 16. The sequenced sample was peripheral blood, obtained in the second trimester of pregnancy. The TCR was taken from a female donor with multiple sclerosis, enrolled in a pregnancy study. The J gene is TRBJ1-1, the V gene TRBV10-3, with 9 positions matching TRBD1. The CDR3 DNA reads TGTGCCACCAATAGGGGACAGGGAAGTGGGGAGAACACTGAAGCTTTCTTT. It codes for CATNRGQGSGENTEAFF.